These 21 T cell receptor beta chains came from one sample sequenced in a study of human T cells and chemical hapten exposure. TCRdb re-analysed the RACE reads in MiXCR, keeping a single row per CDR3 protein. The repertoire holds about 260,000 distinct CDR3 sequences, with about 9% as singletons. Time point described: pre-sensitization, week 0. Treatment given: therapeutic diphenylcyclopropenone sensitization with weekly scalp DPC. Sequenced here: whole blood, sampled in connection with sensitization to the hapten diphenylcyclopropenone (DPC). The receptors derive from a woman aged 35 to 49 with alopecia areata. Some clones in this sample may be carry-over from other donors' samples.

This clonotype came up a few times. The V gene is TRBV5-1, the J gene TRBJ2-7; the match to TRBD2 covers 14 bases. J lost 5 bases, V lost 0 bases, and 7 bases had no gene match. The CDR3 length is 17 residues. Germline CDR1 is SGHRS and CDR2 is YFSETQ. The CDR3 DNA is TGCGCCAGCAGCTTGGCGCCGGGACTAGCGGGAGAGGACGAGCAGTACTTC. It yields the protein CASSLAPGLAGEDEQYF.

This chain uses TRBV28 with TRBJ2-4, with 7 nucleotides matching TRBD1. Germline CDR1 and CDR2: MDHEN and SYDVKM. V lost 6 bases to trimming and J lost 0 bases; unmatched junction nucleotides: 5. The CDR3 length is 15 residues. CDR3 protein: CASSPTGTAKNIQYF. The DNA for the CDR3 is TGTGCCAGCAGCCCGACAGGGACAGCCAAAAACATTCAGTACTTC.

This clonotype was seen at least ten times. Here the CDR3 reads CATSRGAQAFGGYTF. CDR3 nucleotides: TGTGCCACCAGTCGGGGGGCGCAGGCGTTTGGTGGCTACACCTTC. The J gene is TRBJ1-2, the V gene TRBV24-1; D perhaps matches TRBD1 (6 bases). Trimming left V 6 bases short and J 7 bases short, with 20 bases between. There are 15 residues in the CDR3. Germline CDR1 reads KGHDR; CDR2 reads SFDVKD.

At least ten counts were recorded for this clonotype. The CDR3 protein is CASSQEGSYEQYF. CDR3 bases: TGTGCCAGCAGCCAAGAGGGCTCCTACGAGCAGTACTTC. The chain couples TRBV3-1 to TRBJ2-7; no firm D call. The CDR3 is made up of 13 amino acids. CDR1 is LGHDT and CDR2 is YNNKEL in the germline V gene (reference sequence). V was pared by 0 bases and J by 0 bases, with 3 bases between.

This clonotype was counted once. The V gene is TRBV5-4, the J gene TRBJ1-2, with 8 bases matching TRBD1. The CDR3 has 13 residues. The germline CDR1 and CDR2 sequences are SGHNT and YYREEE (reference sequence). Losses at the gene ends were 4 bases for V and 8 bases for J; bases not matched to a gene: 7. CDR3: CASSVDRVVGYTF. The CDR3 DNA is TGTGCCAGCAGCGTGGACAGGGTTGTCGGCTACACCTTC. The variable domain in full, with the rest retrieved from reference TRBV5-4 and TRBJ1-2, is ETGVTQSPTHLIKTRGQQVTLRCSSQSGHNTVSWYQQALGQGPQFIFQYYREEENGRGNFPPRFSGLQFPNYSSELNVNALELDDSALYLCASSVDRVVGYTFGSGTRLTVV.

This clonotype was recorded many times. The rearrangement uses TRBV7-2 and TRBJ1-5; D may be TRBD1 (5 bases). Germline CDR1 reads SGHTA; CDR2 reads FQGNSA. The CDR3 contains 14 residues. Trimming removed 4 bases from V and 4 bases from J, with 11 bases in between. CDR3 protein: CASSSRDYNQPQHF. The CDR3 nucleotides read TGTGCCAGCAGCTCCCGGGACTATAATCAGCCCCAGCATTTT.

This clonotype was detected a few times. CDR3 bases: TGTGCCAGCAGTGAACAACAGGGTTACACTGAAGCTTTCTTT. This encodes CASSEQQGYTEAFF. This chain uses TRBV6-1 with TRBJ1-1, with D possibly matching TRBD1 (6 bases). Germline assignment: CDR1 MNHNS and CDR2 SASEGT. The CDR3 totals 14 residues. V lost 2 bases to trimming and J lost 3 bases, with 10 bases between them.

This sequence joins TRBV6-5 and TRBJ2-7; D gene unclear. Germline lookup yields CDR1 MNHEY and CDR2 SVGAGI. This CDR3 contains 12 residues. Trimming stripped 4 bases from V and 5 bases from J, with 9 bases between. CDR3 DNA: TGTGCCAGCAGTTTTCTCGGCGACGAGCAGTACTTC. Its protein product is CASSFLGDEQYF.

The chain recombines TRBV6-1 with TRBJ2-1; 7 bases fit TRBD2. The length of the CDR3 is 19 residues. With V trimmed by 6 bases and J by 1 base, 18 bases remained unmatched. Germline CDR1 and CDR2: MNHNS and SASEGT. This chain's CDR3 is CASRPTSDRTGRSYNEQFF. CDR3 DNA sequence: TGTGCCAGCAGACCCACTAGCGATCGCACCGGGAGGTCCTACAATGAGCAGTTCTTC.

This clonotype was observed a handful of times. This sequence joins TRBV6-5 and TRBJ1-2; the match to TRBD1 covers 7 bases. The CDR3 totals 15 residues. V trimming: 6 bases; J trimming: 4 bases; junction bases outside the gene matches: 11. CDR1 and CDR2 from the germline V gene are MNHEY and SVGAGI. The CDR3, as DNA: TGTGCCAGCAGCATCGGATACAGGGGTTCCTATGGCTACACCTTC. Residues: CASSIGYRGSYGYTF.

This rearrangement joins TRBV6-1 to TRBJ2-7; D not resolved. This CDR3 comprises 13 residues. CDR1 and CDR2 (germline): MNHNS, SASEGT. Trimming removed 1 base from V and 3 bases from J, with 7 bases in between. CDR3 protein: CASSEVVYYEQYF. The CDR3 DNA reads as TGTGCCAGCAGTGAAGTCGTTTACTACGAGCAGTACTTC.

This clonotype was observed a handful of times. CDR3 sequence (DNA): TGTGCCAGCAGTTACTCGCTGGGAGGGTACAATGAGCAGTTCTTC. Translating gives CASSYSLGGYNEQFF. The chain is built from TRBV6-2 or TRBV6-3 and TRBJ2-1; 7 bases align to TRBD2. Germline V lookup: CDR1 MNHEY, CDR2 SVGEGT. The CDR3 covers 15 residues. Trimming took 0 bases from V and 4 from J; bases not matched to a gene: 3.

The chain recombines TRBV12-3 or TRBV12-4 with TRBJ1-4; a weak D match, TRBD1 (5 bases). CDR3 size: 14 residues. Between the trimmed V and J ends, which lost 6 bases and 4 bases, there was a span of 12 bases. CDR3 nucleotide sequence: TGTGCCAGCAGGAGGGACCGCCTTAATGAAAAACTGTTTTTT. This gives the protein CASRRDRLNEKLFF.

The chain recombines TRBV7-2 with TRBJ2-7, with 7 bases lining up with TRBD1. CDR1 is SGHTA and CDR2 is FQGNSA in the germline V gene. This CDR3 is built from 16 residues. J lost 2 bases, V lost 2 bases, and 9 bases had no gene match. Here the CDR3 DNA reads TGTGCCAGCAGCTTATTGGGACAGCCGGACCCCTACGAGCAGTACTTC. Residues: CASSLLGQPDPYEQYF.

This clonotype has a count of ten or more. The chain uses TRBV4-3 and TRBJ2-2; a possible D gene is TRBD2 (6 bases). The CDR3 length is 17 residues. The V end was cut by 0 bases, the J end by 3 bases, with 14 bases between. Germline V gene sequence: CDR1 LGHNA, CDR2 YSLEER. This chain's CDR3 is CASSQDLSWGDTGELFF. CDR3 sequence (DNA): TGCGCCAGCAGCCAAGATCTTTCTTGGGGGGACACCGGGGAGCTGTTTTTT.

The chain recombines TRBV28 with TRBJ2-7; 7 bases line up with TRBD1. J lost 1 base, V lost 6 bases, and 6 bases had no gene match. CDR1 MDHEN and CDR2 SYDVKM come from the germline V gene. CDR3 length: 14 amino acids. The CDR3: CASSPTGQSYEQYF. The DNA of the CDR3 is TGTGCCAGCAGCCCGACAGGGCAATCCTACGAGCAGTACTTC. Filled out from reference TRBV28 and TRBJ2-7, the complete variable domain reads DVKVTQSSRYLVKRTGEKVFLECVQDMDHENMFWYRQDPGLGLRLIYFSYDVKMKEKGDIPEGYSVSREKKERFSLILESASTNQTSMYLCASSPTGQSYEQYFGPGTRLTVT.

The rearrangement joins TRBV6-5 to TRBJ2-2; D gene uncertain. Germline CDR1 and CDR2: MNHEY and SVGAGI. V was clipped by 6 bases and J by 2 bases, with 10 bases between them. The CDR3 length is 14 residues. The CDR3 DNA sequence: TGTGCCAGCAGCCTCCTTAGAAACACCGGGGAGCTGTTTTTT. It codes for CASSLLRNTGELFF.

This clonotype occurred many times. The chain has TRBV27 and TRBJ2-5, with 10 bases aligning to TRBD2. The junction had 4 bases not matched to a gene; V was cut back by 2 bases and J by 4 bases. This CDR3 has 15 amino acids. CDR1 is MNHEY and CDR2 is SMNVEV in the germline V gene (reference sequence). This chain's CDR3 is CASSLLAGVGETQYF. The CDR3 DNA is TGTGCCAGCAGTTTACTAGCGGGAGTCGGAGAGACCCAGTACTTC.

The table lists this clonotype with a few counts. The CDR3, as DNA: TGCAGCGTCGATACAGGGGGCGAGGAGCAGTTCTTC. Translation: CSVDTGGEEQFF. The rearrangement links TRBV29-1 to TRBJ2-1, with 9 bases fitting TRBD1. The germline CDR1 and CDR2 sequences are SQVTM and ANQGSEA. The CDR3 sequence is 12 residues long. Trimming took 6 bases from V and 10 from J; bases not matched to a gene: 7.

The chain joins TRBV7-9 to TRBJ2-1; 13 bases match TRBD2. The CDR3 has 16 amino acids. The V gene's germline CDR1 is SEHNR and CDR2 FQNEAQ (reference sequence). V shed 6 bases and J 9 bases; nucleotides not matched to a gene: 11. The CDR3 loop reads CASSFRTSGSSGEQFF. The CDR3 DNA sequence: TGTGCCAGCAGTTTTCGGACTAGCGGGAGTTCGGGTGAGCAGTTCTTC.

This clonotype was observed a few times. J is TRBJ2-7 and V is TRBV28, with 8 nucleotides matching TRBD1. Germline V CDR1 and CDR2: MDHEN, SYDVKM. CDR3 length: 15 residues. V trimming: 5 bases; J trimming: 2 bases; junction bases outside the gene matches: 8. The DNA of the CDR3 is TGTGCCAGCAGTCCCCCGCACAGGGGGACCTACGAGCAGTACTTC. Protein sequence: CASSPPHRGTYEQYF.